This T cell receptor beta chain was captured in a study of T-cell reconstitution after alpha-beta-depleted transplantation in children. Preparation of the TCRbeta library used unique molecular identifiers. Via MiXCR, TCRdb re-called the PCR reads, giving one row per CDR3 protein. The data contain roughly 300,000 distinct CDR3 sequences, 9.5% to 13% of them singletons. This clonotype was seen at least ten times. Its antigen is undetermined. Trimming shortened V by 0 bases and J by 5 bases, and 12 bases separated the two germline ends. CDR3 length equals 15 residues. Study-level points and caveats: There were reportedly several hundred expanded graft clones from which alpha-beta T cells came about two months after transplant. T cells produced anew were the main source of T-cell counts and diversity one year after transplant.

This TCR came from a male patient between 2 and 10 years old who had a stem cell transplant for chronic granulomatous disease, so the T cells may come from the graft donor. The sample in question was peripheral blood, obtained 180 days after TCRalphabeta/CD19-depleted stem cell transplant. The genes are TRBV12-3 or TRBV12-4 and TRBJ2-3; D remains ambiguous. The CDR3 sequence is CASSLARGAQDTQYF. Written as DNA, the CDR3 is TGTGCCAGCAGTTTAGCGCGTGGTGCTCAAGATACGCAGTATTTT.